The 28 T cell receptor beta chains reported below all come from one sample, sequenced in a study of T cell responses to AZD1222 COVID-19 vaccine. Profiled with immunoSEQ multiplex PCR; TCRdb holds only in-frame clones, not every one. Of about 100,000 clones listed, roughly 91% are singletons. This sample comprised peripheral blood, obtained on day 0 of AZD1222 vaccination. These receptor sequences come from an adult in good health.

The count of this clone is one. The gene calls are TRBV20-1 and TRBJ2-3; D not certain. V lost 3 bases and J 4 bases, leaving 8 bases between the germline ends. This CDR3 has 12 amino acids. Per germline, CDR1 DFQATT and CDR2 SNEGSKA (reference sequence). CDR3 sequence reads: CSASGDPDTQYF. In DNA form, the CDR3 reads TGCAGTGCTAGTGGGGATCCAGATACGCAGTATTTT.

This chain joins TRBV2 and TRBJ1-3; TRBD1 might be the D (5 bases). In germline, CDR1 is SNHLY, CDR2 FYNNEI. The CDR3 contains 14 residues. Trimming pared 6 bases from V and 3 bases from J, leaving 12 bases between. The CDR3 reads CASREGLLGNTIYF. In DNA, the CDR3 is TGTGCCAGCAGGGAGGGGCTTCTTGGAAACACCATATATTTT.

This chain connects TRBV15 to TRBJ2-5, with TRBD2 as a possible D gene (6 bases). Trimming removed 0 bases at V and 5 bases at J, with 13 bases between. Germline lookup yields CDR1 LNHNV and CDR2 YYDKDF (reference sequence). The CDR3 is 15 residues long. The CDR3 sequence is CATSRDRSRGETQYF. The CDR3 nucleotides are TGTGCCACCAGCAGAGATCGGAGCCGGGGGGAGACCCAGTACTTC. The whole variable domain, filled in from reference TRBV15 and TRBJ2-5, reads DAMVIQNPRYQVTQFGKPVTLSCSQTLNHNVMYWYQQKSSQAPKLLFHYYDKDFNNEADTPDNFQSRRPNTSFCFLDIRSPGLGDTAMYLCATSRDRSRGETQYFGPGTRLLVL.

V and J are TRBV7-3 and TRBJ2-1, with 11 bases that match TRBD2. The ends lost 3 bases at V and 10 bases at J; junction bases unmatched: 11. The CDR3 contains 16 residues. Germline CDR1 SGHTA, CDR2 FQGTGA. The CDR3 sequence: CASSLEASGRLREQFF. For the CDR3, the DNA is TGTGCCAGCAGCTTGGAGGCTAGCGGGAGGTTAAGGGAGCAGTTCTTC.

The DNA of the CDR3 is TGTGCCAGCAACAGACTAGCGGGAGCGAATGAGCAGTTCTTC. This codes for CASNRLAGANEQFF. V is TRBV9 and J is TRBJ2-1, with 12 bases matching TRBD2. The CDR3 is 14 residues long. V shed 6 bases and J 7 bases; nucleotides not matched to a gene: 5. The V gene's germline CDR1 is SGDLS and CDR2 YYNGEE.

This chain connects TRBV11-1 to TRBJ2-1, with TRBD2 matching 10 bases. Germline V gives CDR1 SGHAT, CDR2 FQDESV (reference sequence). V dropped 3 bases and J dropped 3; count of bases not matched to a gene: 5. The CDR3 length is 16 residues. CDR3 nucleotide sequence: TGTGCCAGCAGCTTGCTAACTAGCGGGATCTACAATGAGCAGTTCTTC. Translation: CASSLLTSGIYNEQFF.

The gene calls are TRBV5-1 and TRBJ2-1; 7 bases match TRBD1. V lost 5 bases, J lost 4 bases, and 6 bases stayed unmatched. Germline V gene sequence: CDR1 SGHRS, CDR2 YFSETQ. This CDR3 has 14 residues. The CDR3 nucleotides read TGCGCCAGCAGTTATGGGACAGCTTACAATGAGCAGTTCTTC. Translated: CASSYGTAYNEQFF.

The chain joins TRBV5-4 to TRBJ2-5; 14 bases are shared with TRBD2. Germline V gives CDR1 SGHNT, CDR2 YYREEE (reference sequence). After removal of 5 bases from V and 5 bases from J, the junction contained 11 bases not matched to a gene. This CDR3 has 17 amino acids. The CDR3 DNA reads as TGTGCCAGCAGTCCCGGGACTAGCGGGAGCGCGGTGGAGACCCAGTACTTC. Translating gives CASSPGTSGSAVETQYF.

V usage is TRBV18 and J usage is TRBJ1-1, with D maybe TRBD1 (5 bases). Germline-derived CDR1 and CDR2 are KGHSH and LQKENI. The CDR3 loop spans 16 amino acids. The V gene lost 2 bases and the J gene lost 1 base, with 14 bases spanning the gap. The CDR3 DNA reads TGTGCCAGCTCACCATATGCAGGGCCAACGAACACTGAAGCTTTCTTT. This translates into CASSPYAGPTNTEAFF. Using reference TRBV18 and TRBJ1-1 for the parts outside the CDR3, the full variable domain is NAGVMQNPRHLVRRRGQEARLRCSPMKGHSHVYWYRQLPEEGLKFMVYLQKENIIDESGMPKERFSAEFPKEGPSILRIQQVVRGDSAAYFCASSPYAGPTNTEAFFGQGTRLTVV.

The CDR3, as DNA: TGTGCCAGCTCACCAGGGACAGGGGGTACTGAAGCTTTCTTT. This encodes CASSPGTGGTEAFF. The rearrangement links TRBV18 to TRBJ1-1; TRBD1 matches 11 bases. The germline CDR1 and CDR2 sequences are KGHSH and LQKENI. The CDR3 has 14 amino acids. The J segment lost 5 bases and the V segment lost 2 bases, leaving 1 base of the junction unmatched.

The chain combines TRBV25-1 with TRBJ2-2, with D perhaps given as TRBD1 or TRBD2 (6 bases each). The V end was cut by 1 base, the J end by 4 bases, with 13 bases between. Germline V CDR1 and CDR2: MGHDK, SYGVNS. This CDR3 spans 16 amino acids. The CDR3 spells CASSEFRGVGTGELFF. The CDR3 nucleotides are TGTGCCAGCAGTGAATTTAGGGGGGTGGGCACCGGGGAGCTGTTTTTT.

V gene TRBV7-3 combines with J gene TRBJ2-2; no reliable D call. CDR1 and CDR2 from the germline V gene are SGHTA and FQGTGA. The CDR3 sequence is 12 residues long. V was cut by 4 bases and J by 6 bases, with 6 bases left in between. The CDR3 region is CASSSQAGELFF. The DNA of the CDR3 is TGTGCCAGCAGCTCCCAGGCCGGGGAGCTGTTTTTT.

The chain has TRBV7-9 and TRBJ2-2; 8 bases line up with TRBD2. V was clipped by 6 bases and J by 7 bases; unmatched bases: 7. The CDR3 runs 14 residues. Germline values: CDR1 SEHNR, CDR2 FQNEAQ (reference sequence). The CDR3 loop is CASRLPGGIGELFF. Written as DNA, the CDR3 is TGTGCCAGCAGACTACCGGGGGGGATCGGGGAGCTGTTTTTT.

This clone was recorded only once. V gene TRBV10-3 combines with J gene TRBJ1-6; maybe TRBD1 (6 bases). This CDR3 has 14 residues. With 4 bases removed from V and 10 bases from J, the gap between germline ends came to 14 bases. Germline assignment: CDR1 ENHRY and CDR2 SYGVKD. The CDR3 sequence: CAISGGGRVSPLHF. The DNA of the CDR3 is TGTGCCATCAGTGGCGGGGGCCGGGTATCACCCCTCCACTTT.

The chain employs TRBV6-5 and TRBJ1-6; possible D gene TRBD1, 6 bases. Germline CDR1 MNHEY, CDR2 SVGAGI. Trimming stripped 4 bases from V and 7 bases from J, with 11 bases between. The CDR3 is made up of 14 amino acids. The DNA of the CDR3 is TGTGCCAGCAGTTTAGACAGGACAAATTCACCCCTCCACTTT. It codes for CASSLDRTNSPLHF.

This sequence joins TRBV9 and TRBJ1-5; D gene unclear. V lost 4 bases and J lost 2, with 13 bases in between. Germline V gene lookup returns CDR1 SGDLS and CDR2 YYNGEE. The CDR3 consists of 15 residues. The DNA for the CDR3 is TGTGCCAGCAGCCTAGGGCCTGTTGGCAATCAGCCCCAGCATTTT. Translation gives CASSLGPVGNQPQHF.

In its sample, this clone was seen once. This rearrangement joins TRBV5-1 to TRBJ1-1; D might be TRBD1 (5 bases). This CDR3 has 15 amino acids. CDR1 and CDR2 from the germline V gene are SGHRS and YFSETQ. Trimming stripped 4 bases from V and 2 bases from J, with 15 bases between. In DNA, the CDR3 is TGCGCCAGCAGCGGCGCGGAGGGGCTCAACACTGAAGCTTTCTTT. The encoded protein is CASSGAEGLNTEAFF.

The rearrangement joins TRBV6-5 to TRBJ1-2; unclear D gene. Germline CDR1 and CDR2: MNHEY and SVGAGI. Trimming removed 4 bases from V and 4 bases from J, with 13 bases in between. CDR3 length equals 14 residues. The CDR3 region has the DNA TGTGCCAGCAGTTTCCTGGGGAGGACCTATGGCTACACCTTC. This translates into CASSFLGRTYGYTF.

CDR3 loop: CSASLLGMTYEQYF. The CDR3 DNA reads TGCAGTGCTAGTCTTCTAGGCATGACCTACGAGCAGTACTTC. The rearrangement links TRBV20-1 to TRBJ2-7; D is unclear. CDR1 and CDR2 (germline): DFQATT, SNEGSKA (reference sequence). Deletions cut 3 bases from V and 2 bases from J, with 14 bases between. CDR3 length: 14 amino acids.

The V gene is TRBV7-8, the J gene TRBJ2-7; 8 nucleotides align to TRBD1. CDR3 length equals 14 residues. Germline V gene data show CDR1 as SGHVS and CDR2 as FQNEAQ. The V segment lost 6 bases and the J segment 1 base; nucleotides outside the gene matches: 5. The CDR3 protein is CASRLGTGSYEQYF. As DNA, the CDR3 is TGTGCCAGCAGGCTCGGGACAGGTTCCTACGAGCAGTACTTC.

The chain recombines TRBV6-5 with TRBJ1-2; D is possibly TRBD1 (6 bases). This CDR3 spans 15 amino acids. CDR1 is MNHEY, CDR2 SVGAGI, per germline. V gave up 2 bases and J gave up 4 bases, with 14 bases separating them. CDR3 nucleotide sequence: TGTGCCAGCAGTTACAGGGGGGCAATCCTCTATGGCTACACCTTC. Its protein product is CASSYRGAILYGYTF.

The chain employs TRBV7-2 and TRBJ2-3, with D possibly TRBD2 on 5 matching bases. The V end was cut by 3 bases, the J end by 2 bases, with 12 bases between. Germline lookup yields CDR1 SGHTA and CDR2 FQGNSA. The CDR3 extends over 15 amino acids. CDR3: CASSLPNGITDTQYF. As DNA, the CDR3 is TGTGCCAGCAGCTTGCCGAACGGGATCACAGATACGCAGTATTTT.

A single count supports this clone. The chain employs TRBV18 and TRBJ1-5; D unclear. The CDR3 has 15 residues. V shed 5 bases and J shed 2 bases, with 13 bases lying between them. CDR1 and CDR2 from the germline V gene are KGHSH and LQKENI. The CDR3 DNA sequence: TGTGCCAGCTCATTACAACCCCTGGGCAATCAGCCCCAGCATTTT. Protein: CASSLQPLGNQPQHF.

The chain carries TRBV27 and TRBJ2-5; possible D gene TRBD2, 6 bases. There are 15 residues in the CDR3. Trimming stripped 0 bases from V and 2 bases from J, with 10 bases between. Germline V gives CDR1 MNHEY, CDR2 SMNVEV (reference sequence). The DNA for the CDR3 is TGTGCCAGCAGTTTATCGCGGGGAGAACAAGAGACCCAGTACTTC. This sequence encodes CASSLSRGEQETQYF.

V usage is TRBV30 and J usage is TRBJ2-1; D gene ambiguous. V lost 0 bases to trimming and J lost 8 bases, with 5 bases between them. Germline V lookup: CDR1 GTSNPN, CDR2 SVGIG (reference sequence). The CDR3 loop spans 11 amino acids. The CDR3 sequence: CAWSVADEQFF. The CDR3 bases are TGTGCCTGGAGTGTGGCAGATGAGCAGTTCTTC.

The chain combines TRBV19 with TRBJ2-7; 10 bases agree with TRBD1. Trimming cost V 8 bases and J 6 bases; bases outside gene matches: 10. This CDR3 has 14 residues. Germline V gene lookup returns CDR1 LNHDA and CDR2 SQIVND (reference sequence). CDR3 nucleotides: TGTGCCAGTCGCCGGGACAGGGGCTCTCGCGAGCAGTACTTC. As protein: CASRRDRGSREQYF.

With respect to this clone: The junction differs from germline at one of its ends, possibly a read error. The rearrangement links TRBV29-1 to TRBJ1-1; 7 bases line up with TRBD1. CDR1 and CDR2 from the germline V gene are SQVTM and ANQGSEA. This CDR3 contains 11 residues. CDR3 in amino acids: CSGTGAAWMVF. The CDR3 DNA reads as TGCAGTGGTACAGGGGCCGCCTGGATGGTCTTT.

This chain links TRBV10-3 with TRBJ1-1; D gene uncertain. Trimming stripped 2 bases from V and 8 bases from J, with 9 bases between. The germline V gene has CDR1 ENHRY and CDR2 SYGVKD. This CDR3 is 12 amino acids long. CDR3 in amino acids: CAISETRTEAFF. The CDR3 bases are TGTGCCATCAGTGAGACGAGAACAGAAGCTTTCTTT.